Below, 32 T cell receptor beta chains from the same sample are listed, as sequenced in a study of somatic mutations in cytotoxic T cells in rheumatoid arthritis listed by TCRdb under 2017. Library prep was done by the immunoSEQ multiplex PCR assay. What TCRdb holds here is the immuneACCESS table cut down to in-frame rearrangements. Part of the clones is not present; checked against another copy, under half of the missing clones reflect an unresolved V gene, and the others are unexplained. This sample is represented by about 23,000 clones; 65% to 85% of them were singletons. Of the sample, about 11% is held by the ten largest clones. Material: CD8+ T cells sorted from blood. The receptors were sampled from an adult with rheumatoid arthritis.

This clone is a singleton in its sample. The V call is TRBV10-3, the J call TRBJ1-3; D perhaps matches TRBD1 (6 bases). The CDR3 extends over 15 amino acids. The V and J ends lost 0 bases and 4 bases respectively, with 10 bases between them. Germline assignment: CDR1 ENHRY and CDR2 SYGVKD. The CDR3 sequence: CAISESSRGGNTIYF. The CDR3 DNA follows: TGTGCCATCAGTGAGTCATCCAGGGGAGGAAACACCATATATTTT.

This clone has more than one count but fewer than ten. The chain employs TRBV4-2 and TRBJ1-5; D remains ambiguous. Germline V CDR1 and CDR2: LGHNA, YNFKEQ. This CDR3 comprises 15 residues. V lost 1 base and J lost 0, with 7 bases in between. The CDR3 reads CASSQGEGSNQPQHF. In DNA, the CDR3 is TGTGCCAGCAGCCAAGGAGAGGGTAGCAATCAGCCCCAGCATTTT.

The chain joins TRBV13 to TRBJ2-2; D not certain. The CDR3 is made up of 15 amino acids. Germline V gene sequence: CDR1 PRHDT, CDR2 FYEKMQ (reference sequence). The germline V and J ends were trimmed by 3 bases and 1 base, with 9 bases remaining between them. The CDR3 DNA is TGTGCCAGCAGCTTGGGCCAACTGAACACCGGGGAGCTGTTTTTT. The encoded protein is CASSLGQLNTGELFF.

The chain is built from TRBV19 and TRBJ2-7; D is uncertain. The CDR3 sequence is 15 residues long. Germline CDR1 is LNHDA and CDR2 is SQIVND (reference sequence). The V and J ends lost 6 bases and 6 bases respectively, with 21 bases between them. The CDR3 loop is CASSLTHIAATEQYF. DNA for the CDR3: TGTGCCAGTAGCCTCACCCATATAGCAGCTACCGAGCAGTACTTC.

V gene TRBV5-1 combines with J gene TRBJ2-1; 8 bases are shared with TRBD1. Germline-derived CDR1 and CDR2 are SGHRS and YFSETQ. CDR3 length: 17 amino acids. V gave up 0 bases and J gave up 4 bases; unmatched junction bases: 9. The CDR3 DNA reads TGCGCCAGCAGCTTGGTACCGACAGGGGATGGGTACAATGAGCAGTTCTTC. Its translation: CASSLVPTGDGYNEQFF. The variable domain in full, with the rest retrieved from reference TRBV5-1 and TRBJ2-1, is KAGVTQTPRYLIKTRGQQVTLSCSPISGHRSVSWYQQTPGQGLQFLFEYFSETQRNKGNFPGRFSGRQFSNSRSEMNVSTLELGDSALYLCASSLVPTGDGYNEQFFGPGTRLTVL.

The chain links TRBV7-9 to TRBJ2-7; maybe TRBD1 (5 bases). Per germline, CDR1 SEHNR and CDR2 FQNEAQ (reference sequence). CDR3 size: 15 residues. V was cut by 5 bases and J by 4 bases, with 18 bases left in between. CDR3 loop: CASSREPKGQYEQYF. CDR3 coding DNA: TGTGCCAGCAGCCGAGAGCCGAAGGGGCAGTACGAGCAGTACTTC.

The table lists this clone with a few counts. The chain recombines TRBV6-4 with TRBJ2-3, with TRBD1 matching 7 bases. The germline V gene encodes CDR1 MRHNA and CDR2 SNTAGT. V shed 2 bases and J 2 bases; nucleotides not matched to a gene: 1. There are 14 residues in the CDR3. The CDR3 bases are TGTGCCAGCAGTGACGGGACAGACACAGATACGCAGTATTTT. This gives the protein CASSDGTDTDTQYF.

The chain combines TRBV14 with TRBJ2-7, with D hard to call. There are 13 residues in the CDR3. V was shortened by 5 bases and J by 7 bases, with 15 bases between the two germline ends. CDR1 SGHDN and CDR2 FVKESK come from the germline V gene. The CDR3 DNA reads as TGTGCCAGCAGCTCCTCCCGCTTCTGGGAGCAGTACTTC. It yields the protein CASSSSRFWEQYF.

CDR3 nucleotides: TGTGCCAGCAGCTTATTGCTCGGGGGGCTCGGCGAGCAGTACTTC. As protein: CASSLLLGGLGEQYF. The chain is built from TRBV11-2 and TRBJ2-7; weak D call: TRBD2 (7 bases). The germline V and J ends were trimmed by 2 bases and 6 bases, with 17 bases remaining between them. This CDR3 has 15 residues. Germline-derived CDR1 and CDR2 are SGHAT and FQNNGV.

The V gene is TRBV7-9, the J gene TRBJ2-5, with a possible D match to TRBD2 (5 bases). The CDR3 consists of 16 residues. Germline V gene lookup returns CDR1 SEHNR and CDR2 FQNEAQ (reference sequence). The V end was cut by 4 bases, the J end by 0 bases, with 15 bases between. The chain's CDR3 is CASSSRTLGYQETQYF. The CDR3 DNA is TGTGCCAGCAGCTCCCGGACTCTAGGCTACCAAGAGACCCAGTACTTC.

The chain combines TRBV11-2 with TRBJ2-1; TRBD1 matches 7 bases. The J segment lost 4 bases and the V segment lost 4 bases, leaving 4 bases of the junction unmatched. Germline V gene sequence: CDR1 SGHAT, CDR2 FQNNGV. This CDR3 comprises 14 residues. The CDR3 reads CASSSGQLYNEQFF. DNA of the CDR3: TGTGCCAGCAGCTCGGGACAGCTGTACAATGAGCAGTTCTTC.

This chain links TRBV9 with TRBJ1-1; TRBD1 matches at 7 bases. CDR1 SGDLS and CDR2 YYNGEE come from the germline V gene. Germline trimming cut 4 bases from V and 1 base from J; bases unmatched to any gene: 7. The CDR3 runs 15 residues. Here the CDR3 reads CASSFRDRGNTEAFF. The DNA for the CDR3 is TGTGCCAGCAGCTTCCGGGACAGAGGGAACACTGAAGCTTTCTTT.

This clone has just one count. The rearrangement uses TRBV27 and TRBJ2-5, with a possible D match to TRBD2 (6 bases). Between the trimmed V and J ends, which lost 5 bases and 4 bases, there was a span of 14 bases. Germline loops: CDR1 MNHEY, CDR2 SMNVEV (reference sequence). The CDR3 is made up of 14 amino acids. CDR3 coding DNA: TGTGCCAGCAGTCCCAGGAGGGAGAGAGAGACCCAGTACTTC. It encodes CASSPRRERETQYF.

This clone was counted a single time. This sequence joins TRBV7-2 and TRBJ1-1; 7 nucleotides agree with TRBD1. V lost 1 base and J lost 5; bases outside the gene matches: 4. The CDR3 contains 14 residues. From germline, CDR1 is SGHTA and CDR2 FQGNSA. CDR3 sequence (DNA): TGTGCCAGCAGCTTAGGCCACAGGGGAACTGAAGCTTTCTTT. Amino acid sequence: CASSLGHRGTEAFF. The full variable domain, rest sourced from reference TRBV7-2 and TRBJ1-1, is GAGVSQSPSNKVTEKGKDVELRCDPISGHTALYWYRQSLGQGLEFLIYFQGNSAPDKSGLPSDRFSAERTGGSVSTLTIQRTQQEDSAVYLCASSLGHRGTEAFFGQGTRLTVV.

The chain joins TRBV6-6 to TRBJ2-5; D possibly matches TRBD1 or TRBD2 (5 bases each). There are 14 residues in the CDR3. The V end was cut by 7 bases, the J end by 5 bases, with 17 bases between. The germline V gene has CDR1 MNHNY and CDR2 SVGAGI (reference sequence). The CDR3 bases are TGTGCCAGCACCACCTCCCTGGGGACGGAGACCCAGTACTTC. The encoded protein is CASTTSLGTETQYF.

In this sample, this clone turned up once. V gene TRBV4-3 combines with J gene TRBJ1-1, with D perhaps matching TRBD1 (5 bases). The CDR3 length is 14 residues. Germline V lookup: CDR1 LGHNA, CDR2 YSLEER. With 7 bases removed from V and 0 bases from J, the gap between germline ends came to 12 bases. CDR3 bases: TGCGCCAGCAAAGAAGGGACGGTGAACACTGAAGCTTTCTTT. Translating gives CASKEGTVNTEAFF.

A few counts support this clone. This chain links TRBV5-1 with TRBJ2-2; 9 nucleotides align to TRBD2. Trimming cost V 1 base and J 0 bases; bases outside gene matches: 13. There are 20 residues in the CDR3. CDR1 is SGHRS, CDR2 YFSETQ, per germline. The CDR3 here is CASSLQQRTSETANTGELFF. In DNA, the CDR3 is TGCGCCAGCAGCTTGCAACAACGGACTAGCGAGACCGCGAACACCGGGGAGCTGTTTTTT.

This chain links TRBV6-1 with TRBJ2-3, with a weak D call TRBD1 (6 bases). Trimming left V 4 bases short and J 1 base short, with 15 bases between. CDR1 is MNHNS and CDR2 is SASEGT in the germline V gene. There are 16 residues in the CDR3. CDR3 sequence reads: CASSAPPRQGTDTQYF. CDR3 DNA sequence: TGTGCCAGCAGTGCCCCCCCCCGACAGGGCACAGATACGCAGTATTTT.

This clone was seen a few times. V usage is TRBV4-2 and J usage is TRBJ2-7, with 14 nucleotides matching TRBD2. This CDR3 spans 15 amino acids. The germline gives CDR1 LGHNA, CDR2 YNFKEQ. J gave up 2 bases and V 4 bases, and 1 base lay outside the gene matches. The CDR3 sequence: CASSRGLAGAYEQYF. Written as DNA, the CDR3 is TGTGCCAGCAGCCGGGGACTAGCGGGAGCCTACGAGCAGTACTTC.

V and J are TRBV27 and TRBJ2-7; D is ambiguous. The CDR3 is 14 residues long. The germline V gene has CDR1 MNHEY and CDR2 SMNVEV (reference sequence). V lost 4 bases and J lost 6, with 16 bases in between. The CDR3 coding sequence is TGTGCCAGCAGTTATAGGCCTCCCTCGGGCGAGCAGTACTTC. This codes for CASSYRPPSGEQYF.

This clone was detected only a few times. This chain joins TRBV10-3 and TRBJ2-1, with D perhaps TRBD2 (6 bases). Germline V gene sequence: CDR1 ENHRY, CDR2 SYGVKD. The CDR3 is 14 amino acids. V lost 8 bases and J lost 10, with 21 bases in between. The CDR3 sequence is CAILATLKSGEQFF. DNA of the CDR3: TGTGCCATCCTAGCCACCTTAAAGAGCGGGGAGCAGTTCTTC.

The CDR3: CASSVNRGPDTQYF. The CDR3 DNA is TGTGCCAGCAGCGTGAACAGGGGCCCAGATACGCAGTATTTT. The J gene is TRBJ2-3, the V gene TRBV7-9; 7 nucleotides align to TRBD1. The CDR3 length is 14 residues. Germline V gene data show CDR1 as SEHNR and CDR2 as FQNEAQ (reference sequence). J lost 4 bases, V lost 5 bases, and 6 bases had no gene match.

This chain connects TRBV5-1 to TRBJ2-2; possible D gene TRBD2, 6 bases. The CDR3 contains 15 residues. The germline V gene encodes CDR1 SGHRS and CDR2 YFSETQ. V was shortened by 5 bases and J by 1 base, with 12 bases between the two germline ends. The CDR3 is CASSENSGNTGELFF. The CDR3 coding sequence is TGCGCCAGCAGTGAGAATAGCGGGAACACCGGGGAGCTGTTTTTT.

This chain links TRBV7-9 with TRBJ2-7; 7 positions agree with TRBD1. The CDR3 runs 16 residues. Germline V CDR1 and CDR2: SEHNR, FQNEAQ (reference sequence). Losses at the gene ends were 4 bases for V and 4 bases for J; bases not matched to a gene: 13. Here the CDR3 DNA reads TGTGCCAGCAGCTCAACTAACAGGGGCGCGACTTACGAGCAGTACTTC. Encoded protein: CASSSTNRGATYEQYF.

This clone was recorded once. The chain links TRBV18 to TRBJ2-5; 12 nucleotides match TRBD2. V lost 3 bases, J lost 6 bases, and 14 bases stayed unmatched. Looked up from germline, CDR1 is KGHSH and CDR2 is LQKENI. The CDR3 runs to 18 residues. The CDR3 loop reads CASSPPNRLAGGPKTQYF. Written as DNA, the CDR3 is TGTGCCAGCTCACCGCCTAACCGGCTAGCGGGGGGGCCAAAGACCCAGTACTTC.

CDR3 loop: CASSFQREPDTQYF. The CDR3 DNA reads as TGTGCCAGCAGCTTCCAGCGGGAGCCAGATACGCAGTATTTT. The rearrangement joins TRBV7-9 to TRBJ2-3, with TRBD2 matching 8 bases. The CDR3 contains 14 residues. The V gene's germline CDR1 is SEHNR and CDR2 FQNEAQ (reference sequence). With V trimmed by 3 bases and J by 4 bases, 3 bases remained unmatched.

The chain is built from TRBV4-1 and TRBJ1-5, with D unresolved. Per germline, CDR1 MGHRA and CDR2 YSYEKL. Trimming took 5 bases from V and 6 from J, leaving 11 bases between them. The CDR3 contains 13 residues. CDR3 amino acids: CASSVSGRQPQHF. CDR3 DNA sequence: TGCGCCAGCAGCGTAAGCGGTCGTCAGCCCCAGCATTTT.

Note on this clone: An end of the junction does not agree with germline; a read error may underlie this. This chain uses TRBV11-2 with TRBJ2-7; 13 bases match TRBD2. This CDR3 comprises 14 residues. Germline CDR1 SGHAT, CDR2 FQNNGV. In DNA form, the CDR3 reads TGTGCCAGCAGCCCCCGGACTAGCGGGAGCCTGCGGGACTTC. This gives the protein CASSPRTSGSLRDF.

The CDR3 spells CALRDPSYEQYF. The CDR3 coding sequence is TGTGCCCTCCGGGACCCCTCCTACGAGCAGTACTTC. The chain employs TRBV10-3 and TRBJ2-7, with D possibly called TRBD1 or TRBD2 (5 bases each). Germline CDR1 and CDR2: ENHRY and SYGVKD. V was trimmed by 11 bases and J by 0 bases, leaving 11 bases between them. This CDR3 contains 12 residues.

J is TRBJ2-1 and V is TRBV2; 10 nucleotides line up with TRBD2. Trimming removed 6 bases from V and 6 bases from J; junction bases left unmatched: 8. CDR3 size: 15 residues. Germline CDR1 is SNHLY and CDR2 is FYNNEI. For the CDR3, the DNA is TGTGCCAGCAGCCCTCTAGCGGGGGATCGCAATGAGCAGTTCTTC. This encodes CASSPLAGDRNEQFF.

The genes are TRBV6-5 and TRBJ2-2, with a tentative D call TRBD1 (6 bases). This CDR3 has 14 residues. The germline V gene has CDR1 MNHEY and CDR2 SVGAGI. The V gene lost 2 bases and the J gene lost 6 bases, with 10 bases spanning the gap. This CDR3 reads CASSYTRGSGELFF. The CDR3 nucleotides are TGTGCCAGCAGTTACACCAGGGGATCCGGGGAGCTGTTTTTT.

The chain carries TRBV25-1 and TRBJ2-7; possible D gene TRBD1, 6 bases. V was shortened by 4 bases and J by 1 base, with 8 bases between the two germline ends. The CDR3 length is 13 residues. The germline CDR1 and CDR2 sequences are MGHDK and SYGVNS. The CDR3 sequence: CASSGGGSYEQYF. DNA of the CDR3: TGTGCCAGCAGTGGAGGGGGATCCTACGAGCAGTACTTC.